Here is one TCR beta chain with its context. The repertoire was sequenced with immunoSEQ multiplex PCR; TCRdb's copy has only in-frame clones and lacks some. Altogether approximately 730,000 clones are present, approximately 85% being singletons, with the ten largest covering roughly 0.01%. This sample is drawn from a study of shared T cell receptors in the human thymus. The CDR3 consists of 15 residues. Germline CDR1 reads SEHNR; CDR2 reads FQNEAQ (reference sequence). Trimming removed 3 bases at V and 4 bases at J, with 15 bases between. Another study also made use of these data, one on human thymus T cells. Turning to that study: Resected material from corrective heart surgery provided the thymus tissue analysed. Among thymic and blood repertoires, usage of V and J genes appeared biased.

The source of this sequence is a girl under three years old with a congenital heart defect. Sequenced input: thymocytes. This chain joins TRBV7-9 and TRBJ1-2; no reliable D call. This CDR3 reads CASSLISHSTYGYTF. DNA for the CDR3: TGTGCCAGCAGCTTGATATCACACAGTACCTATGGCTACACCTTC.